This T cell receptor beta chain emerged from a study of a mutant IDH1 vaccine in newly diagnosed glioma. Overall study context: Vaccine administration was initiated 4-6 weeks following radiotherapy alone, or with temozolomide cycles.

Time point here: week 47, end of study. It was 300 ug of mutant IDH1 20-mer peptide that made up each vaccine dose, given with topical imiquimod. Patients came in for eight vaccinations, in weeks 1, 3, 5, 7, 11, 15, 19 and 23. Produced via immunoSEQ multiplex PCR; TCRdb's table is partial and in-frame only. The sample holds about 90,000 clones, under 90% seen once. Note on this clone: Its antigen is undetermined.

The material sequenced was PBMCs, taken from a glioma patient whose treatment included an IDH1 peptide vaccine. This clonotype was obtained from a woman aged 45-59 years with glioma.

CDR3 residues: CASSSGHEQYF. The CDR3 nucleotides are TGTGCCAGCAGTTCGGGGCACGAGCAGTACTTC. V and J are TRBV6-5 and TRBJ2-7; D tentatively reads TRBD1 or TRBD2 (5 bases each). Trimming left V 4 bases short and J 5 bases short, with 6 bases between. The germline V gene encodes CDR1 MNHEY and CDR2 SVGAGI. The CDR3 length is 11 residues.